The 30 T cell receptor beta chains given below trace back to one sample, sequenced in a study of blood T cell repertoires in COVID-19 (dated by TCRdb to about 2020). The protocol used for the library was the immunoSEQ multiplex PCR assay. Sourced from immuneACCESS, this table was stored by TCRdb with only in-frame sequences that have V and J called. A share of the clones is absent; for the studies checked, an unresolved V gene accounts for under half, and the remainder has no known explanation. The sample table contains tens of thousands of clones; only one count was recorded for just over 85% of them. The top ten constitute 1.5% to 2% of the sample. Material for sequencing was peripheral blood. These receptors all stem from a woman of 80 years or more with active or convalescent COVID-19.

This chain joins TRBV5-1 and TRBJ1-1; perhaps TRBD1 as D (6 bases). The V end was cut by 2 bases, the J end by 1 base, with 15 bases between. The CDR3 totals 16 residues. Germline V gene sequence: CDR1 SGHRS, CDR2 YFSETQ. The CDR3 DNA follows: TGCGCCAGCAGCTTAGACAGGCCAAGCAAGAACACTGAAGCTTTCTTT. Translated, it gives CASSLDRPSKNTEAFF. The full variable domain, its missing parts supplied by reference TRBV5-1 and TRBJ1-1, is KAGVTQTPRYLIKTRGQQVTLSCSPISGHRSVSWYQQTPGQGLQFLFEYFSETQRNKGNFPGRFSGRQFSNSRSEMNVSTLELGDSALYLCASSLDRPSKNTEAFFGQGTRLTVV.

J is TRBJ2-1 and V is TRBV25-1; 8 nucleotides align to TRBD1. Germline loops: CDR1 MGHDK, CDR2 SYGVNS. This CDR3 spans 15 amino acids. The V gene end was trimmed by 1 base and the J gene end by 9 bases; junction bases not matched to a gene: 8. CDR3 in DNA: TGTGCCAGCAGTGAATCGACAGGGGCGGGAAGTGAGCAGTTCTTC. Its translation is CASSESTGAGSEQFF. Variable domain in full (rest from reference TRBV25-1 and TRBJ2-1): EADIYQTPRYLVIGTGKKITLECSQTMGHDKMYWYQQDPGMELHLIHYSYGVNSTEKGDLSSESTVSRIRTEHFPLTLESARPSHTSQYLCASSESTGAGSEQFFGPGTRLTVL.

The chain carries TRBV2 and TRBJ2-3, with D possibly matching TRBD2 (7 bases). The V end was cut by 7 bases, the J end by 8 bases, with 22 bases between. CDR3 length equals 15 residues. CDR1 and CDR2 (germline): SNHLY, FYNNEI. CDR3 sequence: CASNYAGAPDTTQYF. DNA for the CDR3: TGTGCCAGCAACTACGCGGGGGCCCCCGATACTACGCAGTATTTT.

The rearrangement links TRBV7-3 to TRBJ1-5; D remains ambiguous. This CDR3 contains 15 residues. Trimming removed 0 bases at V and 3 bases at J, with 9 bases between. Germline V gene lookup returns CDR1 SGHTA and CDR2 FQGTGA. The CDR3: CASSLTGGVNQPQHF. The CDR3 bases are TGTGCCAGCAGCTTAACCGGCGGGGTCAATCAGCCCCAGCATTTT.

The chain has TRBV5-1 and TRBJ2-7, with a weak D call TRBD2 (5 bases). This CDR3 region has 12 residues. Germline V gene data show CDR1 as SGHRS and CDR2 as YFSETQ. Trimming cost V 7 bases and J 7 bases, with 15 bases left between them. As DNA, the CDR3 is TGCGCCAGCGGAACCGGGGAGACGGAGCAGTACTTC. This translates into CASGTGETEQYF.

The chain carries TRBV6-5 and TRBJ1-5; D possibly corresponds to TRBD1 (6 bases). CDR1 is MNHEY, CDR2 SVGAGI, per germline. Trimming left V 6 bases short and J 5 bases short, with 14 bases between. The CDR3 length is 14 residues. Written as DNA, the CDR3 is TGTGCCAGCAGGACCCAACAGGGTCATCAGCCCCAGCATTTT. Encoded protein: CASRTQQGHQPQHF.

The chain links TRBV7-9 to TRBJ2-7; D unclear. The CDR3 loop spans 13 amino acids. The V end lost 0 bases, the J end lost 5 bases, and 8 bases lay between the germline ends. Germline CDR1 and CDR2: SEHNR and FQNEAQ (reference sequence). CDR3: CASSLARSDEQYF. The CDR3 nucleotides are TGTGCCAGCAGCTTAGCGAGGTCGGACGAGCAGTACTTC.

V gene TRBV29-1 combines with J gene TRBJ1-5; a weak D match, TRBD1 (5 bases). V shed 4 bases and J shed 4 bases, with 11 bases lying between them. This CDR3 has 13 amino acids. Germline V CDR1 and CDR2: SQVTM, ANQGSEA. The CDR3 nucleotides are TGCAGCGTTGGCGACAGTAAAAATCAGCCCCAGCATTTT. Translating gives CSVGDSKNQPQHF.

The V and J genes are TRBV9 and TRBJ2-4; D ambiguous. V was pared by 3 bases and J by 0 bases, with 7 bases between. This CDR3 has 14 amino acids. Germline values: CDR1 SGDLS, CDR2 YYNGEE. CDR3 coding DNA: TGTGCCAGCAGCGCTTCAGTAGCCAAAAACATTCAGTACTTC. Translating it yields CASSASVAKNIQYF. The whole variable domain, remainder taken from reference TRBV9 and TRBJ2-4, is DSGVTQTPKHLITATGQRVTLRCSPRSGDLSVYWYQQSLDQGLQFLIQYYNGEERAKGNILERFSAQQFPDLHSELNLSSLELGDSALYFCASSASVAKNIQYFGAGTRLSVL.

This clone was seen a single time. The genes are TRBV7-9 and TRBJ2-7; the D gene is possibly TRBD1 (5 bases). The CDR3 totals 16 residues. CDR1 is SEHNR and CDR2 is FQNEAQ in the germline V gene (reference sequence). V was clipped by 1 base and J by 3 bases, with 16 bases between them. The CDR3 is CASSLVFGRVGYEQYF. The CDR3 nucleotides read TGTGCCAGCAGCTTAGTCTTCGGCAGGGTGGGCTACGAGCAGTACTTC.

This chain links TRBV9 with TRBJ1-2, with D maybe TRBD1 (5 bases). The length of the CDR3 is 14 residues. Germline V CDR1 and CDR2: SGDLS, YYNGEE. Trimming removed 2 bases at V and 4 bases at J, with 12 bases between. As DNA, the CDR3 is TGTGCCAGCAGCGTCGTAGGACAAGTCTATGGCTACACCTTC. Its translation: CASSVVGQVYGYTF.

V usage is TRBV19 and J usage is TRBJ2-3, with TRBD2 matching over 9 bases. Germline CDR1 and CDR2: LNHDA and SQIVND (reference sequence). With 8 bases clipped from V and 1 base from J, the junction kept 4 bases outside the gene matches. This CDR3 is 14 amino acids long. The CDR3: CASGERGGTDTQYF. CDR3 sequence (DNA): TGTGCCAGTGGGGAGCGGGGGGGCACAGATACGCAGTATTTT.

This chain links TRBV5-6 with TRBJ1-2; D possibly corresponds to TRBD1 (6 bases). V shed 4 bases and J shed 4 bases, with 17 bases lying between them. This CDR3 spans 15 amino acids. CDR1 is SGHDT, CDR2 YYEEEE, per germline. The CDR3 DNA follows: TGTGCCAGCAGCCCCCCGGCAACAGGGACCTATGGCTACACCTTC. Protein sequence: CASSPPATGTYGYTF.

In its sample, this clone was seen a few times. The chain is built from TRBV6-6 and TRBJ1-4, with D hard to call. V shed 2 bases and J shed 6 bases, with 7 bases lying between them. The CDR3 length is 13 residues. In germline, CDR1 is MNHNY, CDR2 SVGAGI (reference sequence). CDR3 in amino acids: CASSYHVDEKLFF. The CDR3 DNA sequence: TGTGCCAGCAGTTACCATGTAGATGAAAAACTGTTTTTT.

The chain combines TRBV9 with TRBJ2-6; 12 nucleotides match TRBD1. Trimming took 7 bases from V and 7 from J; bases not matched to a gene: 18. The CDR3 contains 19 residues. Germline CDR1 reads SGDLS; CDR2 reads YYNGEE. CDR3 bases: TGTGCCAGCTCTACCCTCACGGGACAGGGGGCAGAGAGAGCCAACGTCCTGACTTTC. The encoded protein is CASSTLTGQGAERANVLTF.

The chain uses TRBV18 and TRBJ1-2, with 8 positions matching TRBD1. CDR1 is KGHSH and CDR2 is LQKENI in the germline V gene. The length of the CDR3 is 14 residues. Trimming removed 0 bases from V and 7 bases from J; junction bases left unmatched: 4. The CDR3 sequence: CASSPPQGAGGYTF. In DNA, the CDR3 is TGTGCCAGCTCACCACCCCAGGGGGCAGGTGGCTACACCTTC.

The V gene is TRBV7-3, the J gene TRBJ2-7, with D possibly TRBD1 on 5 matching bases. V was shortened by 2 bases and J by 4 bases, with 12 bases between the two germline ends. The CDR3 loop spans 14 amino acids. Germline V gene lookup returns CDR1 SGHTA and CDR2 FQGTGA. In DNA form, the CDR3 reads TGTGCCAGCAGCTTAGGTAGCCAGGGTTACGAGCAGTACTTC. Translation: CASSLGSQGYEQYF.

The V call is TRBV19, the J call TRBJ2-1; maybe TRBD1 (5 bases). V was trimmed by 1 base and J by 9 bases, leaving 13 bases between them. The germline V gene encodes CDR1 LNHDA and CDR2 SQIVND (reference sequence). CDR3 size: 14 residues. The CDR3 DNA is TGTGCCAGTAGTATAGGGGGCCAGACGCGTGAGCAGTTCTTC. It translates to CASSIGGQTREQFF. Looking up the rest from reference TRBV19 and TRBJ2-1 gives the full variable domain: DGGITQSPKYLFRKEGQNVTLSCEQNLNHDAMYWYRQDPGQGLRLIYYSQIVNDFQKGDIAEGYSVSREKKESFPLTVTSAQKNPTAFYLCASSIGGQTREQFFGPGTRLTVL.

The chain recombines TRBV14 with TRBJ2-1; 13 positions agree with TRBD2. V lost 5 bases and J lost 7; bases outside the gene matches: 11. The CDR3 has 17 residues. Germline CDR1 reads SGHDN; CDR2 reads FVKESK. CDR3 nucleotides: TGTGCCAGCAGCAACGGACTAGCGGGGGCCTCTCGTAATGAGCAGTTCTTC. Translated: CASSNGLAGASRNEQFF.

This clone was counted a single time. The chain employs TRBV29-1 and TRBJ2-7, with a tentative D call TRBD2 (6 bases). From germline, CDR1 is SQVTM and CDR2 ANQGSEA. CDR3 length equals 14 residues. Trimming shortened V by 7 bases and J by 3 bases, and 19 bases separated the two germline ends. CDR3 DNA: TGCAGCGCCACCCCCCCGGGGGACGTCTACGAGCAGTACTTC. Residues: CSATPPGDVYEQYF.

There are a few counts of this clone. The chain is built from TRBV10-2 and TRBJ2-7, with TRBD2 matching 9 bases. Losses at the gene ends were 7 bases for V and 3 bases for J; bases not matched to a gene: 7. CDR1 is WSHSY, CDR2 SAAADI, per germline. The length of the CDR3 is 14 residues. CDR3 in amino acids: CASTPLAGIYEQYF. The CDR3 coding sequence is TGCGCCAGCACCCCTCTAGCGGGGATCTACGAGCAGTACTTC.

This clone was seen a few times. The V gene is TRBV4-3, the J gene TRBJ1-2; the match to TRBD1 covers 9 bases. Germline CDR1 reads LGHNA; CDR2 reads YSLEER. There are 19 residues in the CDR3. With 1 base clipped from V and 1 base from J, the junction kept 13 bases outside the gene matches. The CDR3, as DNA: TGCGCCAGCAGCCAAGGCTACTCACCGGGACAGGGTTATAACTATGGCTACACCTTC. Its protein is CASSQGYSPGQGYNYGYTF.

This clone was found once. CDR3 protein: CASSPVRSADTGELFF. CDR3 nucleotides: TGTGCCAGCTCACCAGTCCGGTCAGCGGACACCGGGGAGCTGTTTTTT. The chain combines TRBV18 with TRBJ2-2, with D possibly matching TRBD2 (5 bases). V was clipped by 2 bases and J by 3 bases, with 13 bases between them. Germline CDR1 KGHSH, CDR2 LQKENI. The CDR3 runs to 16 residues.

The rearrangement joins TRBV19 to TRBJ1-5; 9 bases line up with TRBD1. Looked up from germline, CDR1 is LNHDA and CDR2 is SQIVND (reference sequence). Germline trimming cut 3 bases from V and 5 bases from J; bases unmatched to any gene: 2. This CDR3 spans 14 amino acids. In nucleotides, the CDR3 is TGTGCCAGTAGTATGACAGGGGGGTATCAGCCCCAGCATTTT. The encoded protein is CASSMTGGYQPQHF.

This chain links TRBV9 with TRBJ1-1, with D perhaps matching TRBD1 (6 bases). Germline V gene data show CDR1 as SGDLS and CDR2 as YYNGEE. The CDR3 is 14 residues long. Between the trimmed V and J ends, which lost 4 bases and 0 bases, there was a span of 10 bases. The DNA for the CDR3 is TGTGCCAGCAGCACCCGACAGGTGAACACTGAAGCTTTCTTT. Translation gives CASSTRQVNTEAFF. The full variable domain, completed using reference TRBV9 and TRBJ1-1, is DSGVTQTPKHLITATGQRVTLRCSPRSGDLSVYWYQQSLDQGLQFLIQYYNGEERAKGNILERFSAQQFPDLHSELNLSSLELGDSALYFCASSTRQVNTEAFFGQGTRLTVV.

The chain combines TRBV11-2 with TRBJ1-1, with D uncertain. Deletions cut 5 bases from V and 7 bases from J, with 29 bases between. Per the germline V gene, CDR1 is SGHAT and CDR2 is FQNNGV. CDR3 size: 18 residues. The CDR3 here is CASSPNPLIRRGTGEAFF. The CDR3 nucleotides read TGTGCCAGCAGCCCAAATCCTCTAATAAGACGGGGAACGGGTGAAGCTTTCTTT.

CDR3 residues: CSVPGPGGPYEQYF. The CDR3 nucleotides read TGCAGCGTCCCGGGGCCGGGAGGGCCCTACGAGCAGTACTTC. The V call is TRBV29-1, the J call TRBJ2-7, with TRBD2 matching 8 bases. After removal of 6 bases from V and 2 bases from J, the junction contained 9 bases not matched to a gene. CDR3 length equals 14 residues. Germline CDR1 SQVTM, CDR2 ANQGSEA.

This clone was recorded once. J is TRBJ2-5 and V is TRBV11-2; 8 bases map to TRBD1. Germline CDR1 reads SGHAT; CDR2 reads FQNNGV. The junction had 5 bases not matched to a gene; V was cut back by 1 base and J by 7 bases. CDR3 length: 14 amino acids. CDR3 loop: CASSLVQGAWTQYF. The CDR3 region has the DNA TGTGCCAGCAGCTTAGTCCAGGGGGCATGGACCCAGTACTTC.

This chain links TRBV6-1 with TRBJ1-4; D gene unclear. Per germline, CDR1 MNHNS and CDR2 SASEGT. The CDR3 contains 12 residues. The V end lost 8 bases, the J end lost 3 bases, and 7 bases lay between the germline ends. The CDR3 region has the DNA TGTGCCAGCCGGGAACCTAATGAAAAACTGTTTTTT. Encoded protein: CASREPNEKLFF.

The gene calls are TRBV9 and TRBJ1-1; a weak D match, TRBD1 (5 bases). CDR1 is SGDLS and CDR2 is YYNGEE in the germline V gene. CDR3 size: 17 residues. V lost 4 bases, J lost 0 bases, and 19 bases lay in between. CDR3 sequence (DNA): TGTGCCAGCAGCCCCCAAGGAGGGGCTAACATGAACACTGAAGCTTTCTTT. Translation: CASSPQGGANMNTEAFF.